These 26 T cell receptor beta chains were all obtained from the same sample, sequenced in a study of Ad26.COV2.S vaccination and SARS-CoV-2 variants. The treatment was: some 20 received Ad26.COV2.S at low or high dose, single or two shots; 5 received placebo; per-sample allocation not given. Sampling happened 63 days after the first vaccine or placebo injection. Libraries were prepared by immunoSEQ multiplex PCR; TCRdb keeps only in-frame clonotypes and omits some of them. The sample records roughly 330,000 clones, approximately 87% being singletons. Here the sequenced sample was peripheral blood, taken in a trial of Ad26.COV2.S vaccine versus placebo. Receptors originate from a person aged 18-60 years who received the Ad26.COV2.S COVID-19 vaccine or a placebo.

The chain recombines TRBV29-1 with TRBJ1-1; D is unclear. CDR3 length: 13 amino acids. Germline V gene data show CDR1 as SQVTM and CDR2 as ANQGSEA. The V and J ends lost 4 bases and 0 bases respectively, with 9 bases between them. The CDR3 loop is CSVVGILNTEAFF. The CDR3 nucleotides read TGCAGCGTTGTAGGGATACTGAACACTGAAGCTTTCTTT.

This clone was counted once. The chain links TRBV3-1 (or the pseudogene TRBV3-2) to TRBJ1-5, with D maybe TRBD1 (5 bases). CDR3 length: 14 amino acids. Per germline, CDR1 LGHDT and CDR2 YNNKEL (reference sequence). Trimming cost V 3 bases and J 7 bases, with 13 bases left between them. CDR3 amino acids: CASSQGRGIQPQHF. CDR3 nucleotide sequence: TGTGCCAGCAGCCAGGGGCGGGGTATACAGCCCCAGCATTTT.

The chain couples TRBV7-2 to TRBJ1-5; maybe TRBD1 (5 bases). The CDR3 is 16 amino acids. Trimming shortened V by 0 bases and J by 3 bases, and 12 bases separated the two germline ends. Germline values: CDR1 SGHTA, CDR2 FQGNSA. CDR3 in amino acids: CASSLAAGIINQPQHF. CDR3 DNA sequence: TGTGCCAGCAGCTTAGCGGCAGGGATAATCAATCAGCCCCAGCATTTT.

The chain joins TRBV18 to TRBJ2-1; D not resolved. The CDR3 length is 11 residues. The V end was cut by 6 bases, the J end by 10 bases, with 10 bases between. Germline lookup yields CDR1 KGHSH and CDR2 LQKENI. CDR3 sequence (DNA): TGTGCCAGCTCCGGGTCTGAGGAGCAGTTCTTC. Encoded protein: CASSGSEEQFF.

The CDR3 bases are TGTGCCAGTAGTATCGAGGAGGGGGCGAGAAATACGCAGTATTTT. Encoded protein: CASSIEEGARNTQYF. J is TRBJ2-3 and V is TRBV19, with D possibly being TRBD1 (7 bases). Germline assignment: CDR1 LNHDA and CDR2 SQIVND (reference sequence). The V gene lost 3 bases and the J gene lost 7 bases, with 17 bases spanning the gap. The CDR3 contains 15 residues.

The CDR3 sequence: CASSATGTYGYTF. The CDR3 coding sequence is TGTGCCAGCAGTGCGACAGGGACCTATGGCTACACCTTC. The chain links TRBV27 to TRBJ1-2, with 7 bases matching TRBD1. CDR3 size: 13 residues. The germline CDR1 and CDR2 sequences are MNHEY and SMNVEV (reference sequence). Trimming removed 5 bases from V and 4 bases from J; junction bases left unmatched: 4.

Note on this clone: Different DNA sequences within this sample yield the same CDR3. The gene calls are TRBV19 and TRBJ1-2, with D possibly being TRBD1 (5 bases). The V end was cut by 1 base, the J end by 4 bases, with 7 bases between. The CDR3 covers 13 residues. Germline V gene lookup returns CDR1 LNHDA and CDR2 SQIVND (reference sequence). The CDR3 DNA reads as TGTGCCAGTAGTATAGGAGGGACCTATGGCTACACCTTC. As protein: CASSIGGTYGYTF.

The V gene is TRBV7-2, the J gene TRBJ2-1; D is unresolved. Germline loops: CDR1 SGHTA, CDR2 FQGNSA. V lost 2 bases and J lost 7, with 12 bases in between. The CDR3 has 14 amino acids. This CDR3 is CASSLYSYGNEQFF. CDR3 DNA: TGTGCCAGCAGCTTATATTCATACGGGAATGAGCAGTTCTTC.

The chain links TRBV18 to TRBJ2-5; TRBD1 aligns across 10 bases. This CDR3 spans 15 amino acids. V shed 3 bases, J shed 4 bases, and the junction held 5 bases outside the gene matches. The V gene's germline CDR1 is KGHSH and CDR2 LQKENI. The DNA for the CDR3 is TGTGCCAGCTCACCCCCGACAGGGGGCACAGAGACCCAGTACTTC. It encodes CASSPPTGGTETQYF. Complete variable domain (other parts from reference TRBV18 and TRBJ2-5): NAGVMQNPRHLVRRRGQEARLRCSPMKGHSHVYWYRQLPEEGLKFMVYLQKENIIDESGMPKERFSAEFPKEGPSILRIQQVVRGDSAAYFCASSPPTGGTETQYFGPGTRLLVL.

The chain is built from TRBV9 and TRBJ1-1, with no clear D. This CDR3 is 14 amino acids long. Germline V gene lookup returns CDR1 SGDLS and CDR2 YYNGEE. V lost 2 bases and J 2 bases, leaving 10 bases between the germline ends. CDR3 bases: TGTGCCAGCAGCGTCGACGGACCCAACACTGAAGCTTTCTTT. Translation gives CASSVDGPNTEAFF. The full variable domain, rest sourced from reference TRBV9 and TRBJ1-1, is DSGVTQTPKHLITATGQRVTLRCSPRSGDLSVYWYQQSLDQGLQFLIQYYNGEERAKGNILERFSAQQFPDLHSELNLSSLELGDSALYFCASSVDGPNTEAFFGQGTRLTVV.

The J gene is TRBJ1-1, the V gene TRBV13; D ambiguous. Between the trimmed V and J ends, which lost 2 bases and 11 bases, there was a span of 9 bases. This CDR3 is built from 11 residues. Germline CDR1 is PRHDT and CDR2 is FYEKMQ (reference sequence). DNA of the CDR3: TGTGCCAGCAGCTTATCAGCTGGGGCTTTCTTT. Translated: CASSLSAGAFF.

This chain uses TRBV7-9 with TRBJ2-3, with D possibly TRBD2 on 5 matching bases. Germline lookup yields CDR1 SEHNR and CDR2 FQNEAQ (reference sequence). This CDR3 has 13 amino acids. The V and J ends lost 8 bases and 6 bases respectively, with 15 bases between them. CDR3 in DNA: TGTGCCAGCGGTGAGGGAGTGATGGATACGCAGTATTTT. The encoded protein is CASGEGVMDTQYF. Looking up the rest from reference TRBV7-9 and TRBJ2-3 gives the full variable domain: DTGVSQNPRHKITKRGQNVTFRCDPISEHNRLYWYRQTLGQGPEFLTYFQNEAQLEKSRLLSDRFSAERPKGSFSTLEIQRTEQGDSAMYLCASGEGVMDTQYFGPGTRLTVL.

The chain combines TRBV10-3 with TRBJ2-5; TRBD1 aligns across 7 bases. Germline lookup yields CDR1 ENHRY and CDR2 SYGVKD. V lost 6 bases to trimming and J lost 6 bases; unmatched junction nucleotides: 4. The CDR3 loop spans 12 amino acids. The CDR3 sequence is CAISGDSQTQYF. CDR3 DNA: TGTGCCATCAGCGGGGACAGCCAGACCCAGTACTTC.

The V call is TRBV4-3, the J call TRBJ1-1, with 7 bases fitting TRBD1. The CDR3 has 19 amino acids. CDR1 is LGHNA and CDR2 is YSLEER in the germline V gene. The ends lost 1 base at V and 1 base at J; junction bases unmatched: 15. The CDR3 sequence is CASSQAPGGTWGTNTEAFF. Written as DNA, the CDR3 is TGCGCCAGCAGCCAAGCCCCAGGGGGTACTTGGGGGACGAACACTGAAGCTTTCTTT.

Regarding this clone: This CDR3 is also generated by other DNA sequences in the sample. The rearrangement links TRBV7-2 to TRBJ1-1, with D possibly being TRBD1 (5 bases). Germline CDR1 SGHTA, CDR2 FQGNSA. Trimming shortened V by 1 base and J by 1 base, and 7 bases separated the two germline ends. The CDR3 length is 14 residues. The CDR3 here is CASSLGGTNTEAFF. CDR3 nucleotides: TGTGCCAGCAGCTTAGGAGGGACGAACACTGAAGCTTTCTTT.

In regard to this clone: A read error may produce the germline difference seen at one junction end. This chain connects TRBV10-1 to TRBJ1-2, with TRBD1 identical over 9 bases. Germline V gives CDR1 WNHNN, CDR2 SYGVQD (reference sequence). This CDR3 is built from 10 residues. The CDR3 here is CATFRDREFF. CDR3 bases: TGCGCCACTTTCCGGGACAGGGAGTTCTTC.

A single count supports this clone. The genes are TRBV27 and TRBJ1-1, with unresolved D. V lost 6 bases, J lost 0 bases, and 23 bases lay in between. CDR1 is MNHEY, CDR2 SMNVEV, per germline (reference sequence). This CDR3 spans 18 amino acids. The CDR3 nucleotides are TGTGCCAGCAGCACTCCTTCGGTTGGAGTCACCATGAACACTGAAGCTTTCTTT. Translated, it gives CASSTPSVGVTMNTEAFF.

The V and J genes are TRBV6-6 and TRBJ2-1; D call uncertain. CDR3 length: 14 residues. The germline CDR1 and CDR2 sequences are MNHNY and SVGAGI (reference sequence). V shed 5 bases and J shed 0 bases, with 8 bases lying between them. The CDR3 is CASSSHSSYNEQFF. CDR3 DNA: TGTGCCAGCAGTAGCCATAGCTCCTACAATGAGCAGTTCTTC.

This chain joins TRBV29-1 and TRBJ2-1; D possibly corresponds to TRBD2 (7 bases). V was trimmed by 4 bases and J by 7 bases, leaving 14 bases between them. Germline CDR1 reads SQVTM; CDR2 reads ANQGSEA. The CDR3 has 13 amino acids. The CDR3, as DNA: TGCAGCGTTGTGCCGGGGGGCCCTAATGAGCAGTTCTTC. Translation: CSVVPGGPNEQFF.

This clone has a count of ten or more. The gene calls are TRBV10-3 and TRBJ1-1; weak D call: TRBD1 (6 bases). The CDR3 runs to 14 residues. V gave up 3 bases and J gave up 0 bases, with 8 bases separating them. Germline V lookup: CDR1 ENHRY, CDR2 SYGVKD. CDR3 nucleotides: TGTGCCATCAGTGACGAGGGGGTGAACACTGAAGCTTTCTTT. This translates into CAISDEGVNTEAFF.

The chain couples TRBV7-9 to TRBJ1-2; the D gene is possibly TRBD1 (5 bases). Trimming cost V 4 bases and J 2 bases, with 11 bases left between them. CDR1 SEHNR and CDR2 FQNEAQ come from the germline V gene (reference sequence). The CDR3 totals 14 residues. The CDR3 DNA reads TGTGCCAGCAGCTCGTCGGGGGGGAACTATGGCTACACCTTC. This encodes CASSSSGGNYGYTF.

The chain recombines TRBV27 with TRBJ1-1, with D perhaps matching TRBD1 (6 bases). From germline, CDR1 is MNHEY and CDR2 SMNVEV (reference sequence). CDR3 length: 16 amino acids. The V end lost 3 bases, the J end lost 1 base, and 15 bases lay between the germline ends. CDR3 sequence (DNA): TGTGCCAGCAGTTTTATGGGACAAACGGGGAACACTGAAGCTTTCTTT. It encodes CASSFMGQTGNTEAFF.

This chain connects TRBV3-1 (or the pseudogene TRBV3-2) to TRBJ2-2; tentatively, D is TRBD2 (6 bases). The CDR3 contains 13 residues. Germline-derived CDR1 and CDR2 are LGHDT and YNNKEL (reference sequence). Trimming took off 3 bases at V and 7 bases at J, with 9 bases between the two ends. The CDR3 nucleotides are TGTGCCAGCAGCCAGACTAGGATCGGGGAGCTGTTTTTT. As protein: CASSQTRIGELFF.

This chain joins TRBV27 and TRBJ2-1; D not resolved. The CDR3 has 12 amino acids. Between the trimmed V and J ends, which lost 4 bases and 9 bases, there was a span of 10 bases. Germline V lookup: CDR1 MNHEY, CDR2 SMNVEV (reference sequence). This chain's CDR3 is CASSSFKGEQFF. CDR3 DNA: TGTGCCAGCAGTTCCTTTAAGGGTGAGCAGTTCTTC.

Only a few counts were recorded for this clone. CDR3 loop: CASRSLGEQYF. For the CDR3, the DNA is TGTGCCAGCAGGTCCCTCGGCGAGCAGTACTTC. The chain is built from TRBV11-2 and TRBJ2-7; D ambiguous. V lost 6 bases, J lost 6 bases, and 9 bases lay in between. The CDR3 runs 11 residues. Germline V gene data show CDR1 as SGHAT and CDR2 as FQNNGV.

The V and J genes are TRBV2 and TRBJ1-2; 8 bases are a match to TRBD1. V trimming: 9 bases; J trimming: 4 bases; junction bases outside the gene matches: 4. This CDR3 has 12 amino acids. Germline CDR1 reads SNHLY; CDR2 reads FYNNEI. CDR3 residues: CASGGQAYGYTF. Here the CDR3 DNA reads TGTGCCAGTGGGGGACAGGCCTATGGCTACACCTTC.